This TCR beta chain was observed in a study of T cell responses to AZD1222 COVID-19 vaccine. The V end was cut by 0 bases, the J end by 1 base, with 11 bases between. Germline-derived CDR1 and CDR2 are SGHRS and YFSETQ. This CDR3 region has 15 residues. Note on this clone: Its target is unknown.

Points from the study as a whole: Sampling captured repertoires only after the peak T cell response. Mostly white British, mostly female donors; authors suggested clonal diversity may be underestimated.

Profiled with immunoSEQ multiplex PCR; TCRdb holds only in-frame clones, not every one. The sample has approximately 110,000 clones, around 94% seen once. Sequencing used peripheral blood, obtained on day 0 of AZD1222 vaccination. The TCR comes from an adult in good health. The chain couples TRBV5-1 to TRBJ2-7, with D perhaps assigned TRBD1 or TRBD2 (5 bases each). Written as DNA, the CDR3 is TGCGCCAGCAGCTTGGACTCGGGACGTTCCTACGAGCAGTACTTC. It encodes CASSLDSGRSYEQYF.